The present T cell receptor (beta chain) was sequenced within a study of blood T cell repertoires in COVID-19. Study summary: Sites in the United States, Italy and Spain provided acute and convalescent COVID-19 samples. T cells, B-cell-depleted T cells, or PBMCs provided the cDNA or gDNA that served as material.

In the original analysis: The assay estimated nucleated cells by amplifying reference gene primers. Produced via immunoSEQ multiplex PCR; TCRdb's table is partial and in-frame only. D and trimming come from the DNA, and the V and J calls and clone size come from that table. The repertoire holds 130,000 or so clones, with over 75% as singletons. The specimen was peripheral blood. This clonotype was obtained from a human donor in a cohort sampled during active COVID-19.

In DNA form, the CDR3 reads TGTGCCAGCATCAACGCGACAGGGCCCTATCAGCCCCAGCATTTT. Translated, it gives CASINATGPYQPQHF. The gene calls are TRBV21-1 and TRBJ1-5; the table calls TRBD1, which could not be checked here. TRBV21-1 is tagged as a pseudogene. This CDR3 has 15 residues.